This is a list of T cell receptor beta chains from one sample in a study of vaccination effects on CD4 cells after COVID-19. Their cognate antigens are unknown. Profiling relied on immunoSEQ multiplex PCR, and the TCRdb table lists in-frame clones only, not all of them. The data contain some 69,000 clones, more than 70% of them seen just once; the ten biggest clones take up 2.5% to 3%. Material: CD4+ T cells from PBMCs cultured with HCoV-NL63 spike peptides, obtained before COVID-19 vaccination. The receptors here all came from a human donor who received a COVID-19 vaccine. Both conserved end residues are trimmed from each CDR3.

V | CDR3
TRBV9 | ASSGQTSPNTGELF
TRBV6-1 | ASSEQGAYGYT
TRBV30 | AWSVQGGNQPQH
TRBV6-4 | ASSRSVQETQY
TRBV24-1 | ATSDSTPSRANNEQF
TRBV24-1 | ATSDPNTGELF
TRBV24-1 | ATSDHRGPNTGELF
TRBV5-1 | ASSLDTNSGNTIY
TRBV10-3 | AIRDRYTEAF
TRBV7-2 | ASSISGYLGYT
TRBV4-1 | ASSLMGLGETQY
TRBV6-4 | ASSLGQTGELF
TRBV4-3 | ASSQDPFYNEQF
TRBV7-2 | ASSLDRRGGNTDTQY
TRBV6-6 | ASSYSSEGTA
TRBV7-3 | ASSTEAGVGTEAF
TRBV5-1 | ASSLVGGGTQETQY
TRBV24-1 | ATSDFMVKGGDEQF
TRBV3-1/TRBV3-2 | ASSQDGQGAYTQY
TRBV5-1 | ASSPDDRDDEQF
TRBV15 | ATSRHFQGTGNEQF
TRBV24-1 | ATSDPTGGERETQY
TRBV6-5 | AVSTGRETQY
TRBV30 | AWIPRGGVNTIY
TRBV19 | ASTRTAILFSGNTIY
TRBV19 | ASSMVGHPRTGELF
TRBV6-5 | ASSYSGTGPQETQY
TRBV30 | ARDRIGNYGYT
TRBV2 | ASSEMGQGVSPLH
TRBV5-6 | ASSFGETQY
TRBV21-1 | ASSKRGGTGGLPEKLF
TRBV28 | ASRRTNYGYT
TRBV30 | AWMGRRGTNTEAF
TRBV7-2 | ASSLDPGSGNTIY
TRBV18 | ASSLTNSGNTIY
TRBV27 | ASSSIAGIRWTQY
TRBV28 | ASSPPGQGWGTQY
TRBV7-9 | ASSSYSKPQPQH
TRBV7-8 | ASSPRGWSGKHTQY
TRBV3-1/TRBV3-2 | ASTYGGFSTEAF
TRBV5-1 | ASSWDYSTDTQY
TRBV4-1 | ASSQDGAQGKQRSPLH
TRBV5-1 | ASSLGSSQGLSGNTIY
TRBV10-1 | ASSRGTVSEAF
TRBV10-3 | AISETGTGNGGYT
TRBV18 | ASSPPSQGDTGELF
TRBV3-1/TRBV3-2 | ASSPKQGVYRNTEAF
TRBV6-2/TRBV6-3 | ASSLGGRSSYNEQF
TRBV9 | ASSFRGQETQY
TRBV7-9 | ASSLSSGGPTGANVLT
TRBV4-1 | ASSQETGSNTGELF
TRBV4-3 | ASSQVWQGAIYVQF
TRBV6-5 | ASSRQQNTEAF
TRBV2 | ASRVERANTGELF